Listed below are T cell receptor beta chains from one sample, sequenced in a study of Ad26.COV2.S vaccination and SARS-CoV-2 variants. The table came from immunoSEQ multiplex PCR; TCRdb's copy has only in-frame clones and leaves some out. The sample includes fewer than 500,000 clones, about 90% seen only once; the top ten take roughly 3.9%. Sequences were derived from peripheral blood, sampled in a trial of Ad26.COV2.S vaccine versus placebo. The receptors shown here come from a person between 18 and 60 years old who received the Ad26.COV2.S COVID-19 vaccine or a placebo. The CDR3 runs from the conserved cysteine through the conserved F or W. The D gene is left open where the match is weak.

d_call	v_call	j_call	cdr3_aa
NA	TRBV19	TRBJ2-7	CASSPRGYYEQYF
NA	TRBV9	TRBJ2-7	CASSPARTAQRGEQYF
TRBD2	TRBV7-8	TRBJ2-2	CASSFPGLAGHTGELFF
TRBD1	TRBV7-9	TRBJ2-2	CASSTTGVAGELFF
NA	TRBV6-2/TRBV6-3	TRBJ1-2	CASSLGRIYGYTF
NA	TRBV6-5	TRBJ1-1	CASSSRVMNTEAFF
NA	TRBV28	TRBJ1-1	CASGAVVLNTEAFF
NA	TRBV9	TRBJ1-4	CASSGPNNEKLFF
NA	TRBV4-2	TRBJ2-7	CASSQDWDGTYEQYF
NA	TRBV6-5	TRBJ2-7	CASSSIGRIYEQYF
TRBD1	TRBV27	TRBJ2-3	CASSSTGGRTQYF
NA	TRBV3-1/TRBV3-2	TRBJ2-1	CASKSSLRASYNEQFF
TRBD2	TRBV29-1	TRBJ2-7	CSVEVVGGTSYEQYF
NA	TRBV28	TRBJ2-7	CASSFAGAYEQYF
NA	TRBV5-6	TRBJ2-7	CASSLPPAYEQYF
NA	TRBV18	TRBJ2-7	CASSPSLSYEQYF
NA	TRBV24-1	TRBJ2-5	CATSDSRGQETQYF
NA	TRBV19	TRBJ2-3	CASSPFPGTDTQYF
NA	TRBV28	TRBJ2-7	CASSSPGTLSWDEQYF
NA	TRBV28	TRBJ2-6	CASSLVRAGANVLTF
TRBD1	TRBV24-1	TRBJ2-2	CATSDNRGANTGELFF
NA	TRBV28	TRBJ1-2	CASSYGGWASNYGYTF
TRBD1	TRBV9	TRBJ2-3	CASSVGQGISTDTQYF
TRBD2	TRBV5-1	TRBJ2-3	CASSFGLAGGGTQYF
TRBD2	TRBV28	TRBJ2-3	CASVKGGRRGVDTQYF
NA	TRBV10-3	TRBJ2-4	CAISAGPQNIQYF
NA	TRBV6-1	TRBJ2-1	CASSDPRGKMGRDEQFF
NA	TRBV29-1	TRBJ1-4	CSVAGQNEKLFF
NA	TRBV5-1	TRBJ2-1	CASSLARGLRLYNEQFF
NA	TRBV15	TRBJ2-5	CASCCPGASQETQYF
NA	TRBV11-3	TRBJ2-2	CASTNPGPEDTGELFF
TRBD1	TRBV10-3	TRBJ1-1	CAISAHRGLNTEAFF
NA	TRBV11-3	TRBJ2-3	CASSPSGTTDTQYF
TRBD1	TRBV6-2/TRBV6-3	TRBJ1-5	CASSLGQGARQPQHF
TRBD2	TRBV5-6	TRBJ2-3	CASSLLVAGSADTQYF
NA	TRBV19	TRBJ1-1	CASSPRSSDTEAFF
TRBD1	TRBV7-9	TRBJ1-5	CASRGTGEDQPQHF
NA	TRBV19	TRBJ2-1	CASSSSSTMANEQFF
TRBD2	TRBV7-2	TRBJ2-2	CASSTSGRPGELFF
NA	TRBV29-1	TRBJ2-3	CSVRYKASTDTQYF
TRBD1	TRBV18	TRBJ1-1	CASSPTQTGGAGAFF
NA	TRBV7-9	TRBJ2-7	CASSLNRDYEQYF
TRBD2	TRBV5-6	TRBJ2-3	CASSWTSGSTDTQYF
TRBD2	TRBV18	TRBJ2-1	CASSPGLAGLEQFF
TRBD1	TRBV24-1	TRBJ2-4	CATSAPDRPGIQYF
NA	TRBV10-3	TRBJ1-4	CAISGSLDEKLFF
TRBD2	TRBV5-1	TRBJ2-1	CASSFSGSSSNEQFF
NA	TRBV28	TRBJ2-1	CASSTGLHNEQFF
NA	TRBV6-6	TRBJ1-5	CASIARGELSNQPQHF
TRBD1	TRBV10-3	TRBJ2-1	CAATTGRNEQFF